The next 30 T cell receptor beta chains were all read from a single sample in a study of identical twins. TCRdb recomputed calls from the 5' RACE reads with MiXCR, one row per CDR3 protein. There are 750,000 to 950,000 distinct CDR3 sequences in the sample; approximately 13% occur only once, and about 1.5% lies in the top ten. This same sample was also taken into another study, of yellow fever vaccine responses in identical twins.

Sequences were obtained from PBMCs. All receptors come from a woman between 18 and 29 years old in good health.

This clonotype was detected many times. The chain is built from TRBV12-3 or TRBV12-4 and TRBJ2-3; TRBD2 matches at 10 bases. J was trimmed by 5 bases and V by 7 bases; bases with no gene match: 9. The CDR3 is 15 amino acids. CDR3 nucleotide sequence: TGTGCCAGCAACCAACGGCGACTAGCGGGAGATACGCAGTATTTT. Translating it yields CASNQRRLAGDTQYF.

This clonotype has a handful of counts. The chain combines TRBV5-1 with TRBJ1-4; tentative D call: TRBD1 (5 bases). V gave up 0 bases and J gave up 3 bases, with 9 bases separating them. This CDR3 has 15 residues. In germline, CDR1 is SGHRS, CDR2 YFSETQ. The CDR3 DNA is TGCGCCAGCAGCTTGGGCGGGGGAGCTAATGAAAAACTGTTTTTT. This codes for CASSLGGGANEKLFF.

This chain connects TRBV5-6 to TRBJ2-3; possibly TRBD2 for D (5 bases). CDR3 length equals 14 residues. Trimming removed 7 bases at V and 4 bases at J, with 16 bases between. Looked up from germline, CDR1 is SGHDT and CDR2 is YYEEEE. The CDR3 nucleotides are TGTGCCAGCGGACCAGGAGGTACCCCAGATACGCAGTATTTT. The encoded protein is CASGPGGTPDTQYF.

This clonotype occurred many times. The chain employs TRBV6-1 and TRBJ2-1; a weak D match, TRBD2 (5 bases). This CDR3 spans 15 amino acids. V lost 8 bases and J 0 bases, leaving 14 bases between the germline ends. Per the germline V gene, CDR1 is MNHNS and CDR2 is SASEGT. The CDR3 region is CASSPGEISYNEQFF. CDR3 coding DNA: TGTGCCAGCTCCCCCGGGGAGATCTCCTACAATGAGCAGTTCTTC.

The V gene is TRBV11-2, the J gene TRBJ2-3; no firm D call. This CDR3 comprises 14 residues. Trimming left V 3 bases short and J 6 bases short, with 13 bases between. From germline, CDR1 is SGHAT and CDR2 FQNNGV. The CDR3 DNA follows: TGTGCCAGCAGCTTCCTGCTGGGTACCGATACGCAGTATTTT. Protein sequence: CASSFLLGTDTQYF.

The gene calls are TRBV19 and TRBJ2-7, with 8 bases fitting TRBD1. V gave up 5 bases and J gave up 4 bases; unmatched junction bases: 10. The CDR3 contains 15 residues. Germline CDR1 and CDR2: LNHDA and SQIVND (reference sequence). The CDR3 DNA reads TGTGCCAGTAGTCCTGCTACAGGGGGTGTTTACGAGCAGTACTTC. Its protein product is CASSPATGGVYEQYF.

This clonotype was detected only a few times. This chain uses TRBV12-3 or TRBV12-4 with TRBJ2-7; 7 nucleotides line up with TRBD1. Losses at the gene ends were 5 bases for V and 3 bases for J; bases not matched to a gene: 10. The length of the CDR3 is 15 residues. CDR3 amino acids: CASSPRQGSYYEQYF. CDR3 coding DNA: TGTGCCAGCAGTCCGAGACAGGGCTCCTACTACGAGCAGTACTTC.

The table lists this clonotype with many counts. The CDR3 is CASSTSVTGGAFF. CDR3 DNA sequence: TGCGCCAGCAGCACTTCTGTGACAGGGGGAGCTTTCTTT. This rearrangement joins TRBV4-1 to TRBJ1-1, with 9 bases matching TRBD1. Germline CDR1 is MGHRA and CDR2 is YSYEKL. V gave up 5 bases and J gave up 10 bases; unmatched junction bases: 8. The CDR3 runs 13 residues.

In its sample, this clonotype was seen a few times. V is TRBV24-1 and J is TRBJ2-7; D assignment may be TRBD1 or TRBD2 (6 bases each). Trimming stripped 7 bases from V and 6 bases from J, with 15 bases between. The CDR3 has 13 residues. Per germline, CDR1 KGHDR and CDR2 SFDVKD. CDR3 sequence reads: CATSVWGAREQYV. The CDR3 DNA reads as TGTGCCACCAGCGTCTGGGGGGCACGCGAGCAGTACGTC.

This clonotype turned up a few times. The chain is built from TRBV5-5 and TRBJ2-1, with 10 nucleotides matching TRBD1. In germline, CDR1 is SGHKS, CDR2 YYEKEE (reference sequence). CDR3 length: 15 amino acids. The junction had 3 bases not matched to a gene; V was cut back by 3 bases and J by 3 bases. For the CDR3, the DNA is TGTGCCAGCAGCTGGGGGGACAGGGGCTACAATGAGCAGTTCTTC. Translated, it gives CASSWGDRGYNEQFF.

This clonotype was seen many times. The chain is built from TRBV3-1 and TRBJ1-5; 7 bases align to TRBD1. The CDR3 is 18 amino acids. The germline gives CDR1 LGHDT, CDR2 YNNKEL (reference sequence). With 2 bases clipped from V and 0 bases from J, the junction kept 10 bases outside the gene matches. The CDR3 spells CASSQTLGTAYSNQPQHF. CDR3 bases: TGTGCCAGCAGCCAAACCCTAGGGACAGCCTATAGCAATCAGCCCCAGCATTTT.

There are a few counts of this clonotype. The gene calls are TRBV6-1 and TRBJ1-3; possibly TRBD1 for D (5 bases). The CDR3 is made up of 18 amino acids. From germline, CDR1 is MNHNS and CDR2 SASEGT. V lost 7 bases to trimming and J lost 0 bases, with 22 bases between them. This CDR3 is CASTKIKGYPFSGNTIYF. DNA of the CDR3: TGTGCCAGCACCAAGATTAAGGGGTACCCCTTCTCTGGAAACACCATATATTTT.

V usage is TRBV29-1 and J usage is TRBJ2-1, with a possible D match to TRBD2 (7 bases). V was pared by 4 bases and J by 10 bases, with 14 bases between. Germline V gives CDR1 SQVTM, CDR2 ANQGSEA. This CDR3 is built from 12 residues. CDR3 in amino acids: CSVVAGAVEQFF. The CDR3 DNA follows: TGCAGCGTTGTTGCGGGGGCGGTGGAGCAGTTCTTC.

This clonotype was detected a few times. CDR3 DNA: TGTGCCAGCAGCGTAGAATCCGGGACAGGGGGCTCACCCCTCCACTTT. Residues: CASSVESGTGGSPLHF. The gene calls are TRBV2 and TRBJ1-6, with TRBD1 identical over 12 bases. There are 16 residues in the CDR3. CDR1 is SNHLY, CDR2 FYNNEI, per germline. After removal of 6 bases from V and 10 bases from J, the junction contained 10 bases not matched to a gene.

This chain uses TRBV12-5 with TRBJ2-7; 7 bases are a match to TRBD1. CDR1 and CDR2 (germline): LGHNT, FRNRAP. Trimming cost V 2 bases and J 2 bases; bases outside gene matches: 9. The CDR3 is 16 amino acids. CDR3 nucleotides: TGTGCTAGTGGTTTGAGGGGGCCAGGGTCCACCTACGAGCAGTACTTC. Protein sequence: CASGLRGPGSTYEQYF.

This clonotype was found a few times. This CDR3 is CASGSVVASGNEQFF. The CDR3 bases are TGTGCCAGCGGGAGCGTGGTAGCGAGTGGGAATGAGCAGTTCTTC. The chain joins TRBV5-5 to TRBJ2-1, with D tentatively TRBD2 (5 bases). The CDR3 runs 15 residues. Per germline, CDR1 SGHKS and CDR2 YYEKEE (reference sequence). V was pared by 7 bases and J by 7 bases, with 21 bases between.

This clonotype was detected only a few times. The CDR3 loop reads CASTPSGSYNEQFF. The CDR3 DNA reads as TGCGCCAGCACCCCATCGGGCTCCTACAATGAGCAGTTCTTC. The chain combines TRBV5-1 with TRBJ2-1; D unresolved. This CDR3 has 14 residues. Trimming cost V 6 bases and J 0 bases, with 10 bases left between them. Looked up from germline, CDR1 is SGHRS and CDR2 is YFSETQ.

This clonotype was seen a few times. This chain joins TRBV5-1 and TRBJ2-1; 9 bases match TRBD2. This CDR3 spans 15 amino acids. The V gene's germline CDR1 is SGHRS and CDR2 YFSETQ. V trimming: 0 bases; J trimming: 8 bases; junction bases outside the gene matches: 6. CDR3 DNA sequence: TGCGCCAGCAGCTTGGATCTAGCGGGAAGCTATGAGCAGTTCTTC. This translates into CASSLDLAGSYEQFF.

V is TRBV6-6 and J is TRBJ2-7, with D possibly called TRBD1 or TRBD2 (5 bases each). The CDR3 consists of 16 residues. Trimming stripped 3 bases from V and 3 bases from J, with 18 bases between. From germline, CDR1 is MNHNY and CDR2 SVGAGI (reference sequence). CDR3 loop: CASSYSKGTESYEQYF. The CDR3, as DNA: TGTGCCAGCAGTTATAGCAAAGGGACCGAAAGCTACGAGCAGTACTTC.

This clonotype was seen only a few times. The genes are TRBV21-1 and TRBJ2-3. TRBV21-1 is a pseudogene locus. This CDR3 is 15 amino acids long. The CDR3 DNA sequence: TGTGCCAGCAGCAAAGGAGGCTCAGCGCCAGATACGCAGTATTTT. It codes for CASSKGGSAPDTQYF.

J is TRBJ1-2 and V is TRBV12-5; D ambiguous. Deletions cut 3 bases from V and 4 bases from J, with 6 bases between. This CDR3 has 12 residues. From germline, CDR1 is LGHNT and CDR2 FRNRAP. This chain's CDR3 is CASGFGGYGYTF. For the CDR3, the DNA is TGTGCTAGTGGTTTTGGAGGCTATGGCTACACCTTC.

The DNA for the CDR3 is TGTGCCACCAGCAGGCCGACAGGGAAGGGCGAGACCCAGTACTTC. Residues: CATSRPTGKGETQYF. V and J are TRBV15 and TRBJ2-5; 7 bases align to TRBD1. J gave up 5 bases and V 3 bases, and 9 bases lay outside the gene matches. This CDR3 region has 15 residues. Germline lookup yields CDR1 LNHNV and CDR2 YYDKDF (reference sequence).

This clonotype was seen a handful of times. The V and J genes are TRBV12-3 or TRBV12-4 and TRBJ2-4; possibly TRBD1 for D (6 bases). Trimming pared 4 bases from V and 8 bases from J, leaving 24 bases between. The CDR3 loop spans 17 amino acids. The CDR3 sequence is CASSSPGTGSLEDIQYF. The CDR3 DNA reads TGTGCCAGCAGTTCCCCAGGCACAGGGTCTCTTGAGGACATTCAGTACTTC.

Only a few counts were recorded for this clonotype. Here the CDR3 DNA reads TGTGCCAGCAGCACCACACGAAGGCAAAATGAAAAACTGTTTTTT. Its translation is CASSTTRRQNEKLFF. The rearrangement links TRBV6-1 to TRBJ1-4, with D unclear. Trimming stripped 6 bases from V and 5 bases from J, with 16 bases between. This CDR3 is built from 15 residues. Germline V gives CDR1 MNHNS, CDR2 SASEGT.

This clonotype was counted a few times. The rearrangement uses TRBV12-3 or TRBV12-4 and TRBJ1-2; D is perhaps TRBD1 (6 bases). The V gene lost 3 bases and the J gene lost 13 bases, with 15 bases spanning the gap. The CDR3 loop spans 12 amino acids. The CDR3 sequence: CASSLGTGPSTF. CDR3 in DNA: TGTGCCAGCAGTTTGGGTACAGGGCCATCCACCTTC.

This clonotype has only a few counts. CDR3 region: CASSLITGARYQETQYF. The CDR3 coding sequence is TGCGCCAGCAGCTTAATAACAGGGGCAAGATACCAAGAGACCCAGTACTTC. V and J are TRBV5-1 and TRBJ2-5; 7 bases fit TRBD1. Germline V gene sequence: CDR1 SGHRS, CDR2 YFSETQ. The junction had 10 bases not matched to a gene; V was cut back by 2 bases and J by 0 bases. The CDR3 has 17 amino acids.

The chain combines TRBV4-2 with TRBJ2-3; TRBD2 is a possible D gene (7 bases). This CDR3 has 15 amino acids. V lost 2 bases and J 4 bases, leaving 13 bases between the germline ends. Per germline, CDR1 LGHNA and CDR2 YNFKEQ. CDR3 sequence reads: CASSQLGGPADTQYF. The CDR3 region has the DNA TGTGCCAGCAGCCAACTCGGGGGGCCCGCAGATACGCAGTATTTT.

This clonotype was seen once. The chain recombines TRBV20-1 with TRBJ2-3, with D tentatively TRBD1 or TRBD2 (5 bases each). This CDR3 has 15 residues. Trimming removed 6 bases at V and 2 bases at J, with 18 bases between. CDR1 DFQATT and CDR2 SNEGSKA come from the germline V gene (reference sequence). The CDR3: CSARGGPPSTDTQYF. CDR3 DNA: TGCAGTGCCCGGGGCGGGCCCCCGTCCACAGATACGCAGTATTTT.

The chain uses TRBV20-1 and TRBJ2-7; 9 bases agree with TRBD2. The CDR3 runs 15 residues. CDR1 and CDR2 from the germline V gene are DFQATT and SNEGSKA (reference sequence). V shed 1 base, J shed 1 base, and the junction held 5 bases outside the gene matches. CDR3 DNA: TGCAGTGCTAGAGCTCTAGCGGGATCTTCCTACGAGCAGTACTTC. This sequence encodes CSARALAGSSYEQYF.

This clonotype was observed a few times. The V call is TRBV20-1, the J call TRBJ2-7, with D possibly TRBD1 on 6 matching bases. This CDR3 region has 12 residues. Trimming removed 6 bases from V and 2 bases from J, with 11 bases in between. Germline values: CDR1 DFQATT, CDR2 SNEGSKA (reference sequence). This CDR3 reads CSARQVTYEQYV. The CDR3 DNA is TGCAGTGCCCGACAGGTAACCTACGAGCAGTACGTC.